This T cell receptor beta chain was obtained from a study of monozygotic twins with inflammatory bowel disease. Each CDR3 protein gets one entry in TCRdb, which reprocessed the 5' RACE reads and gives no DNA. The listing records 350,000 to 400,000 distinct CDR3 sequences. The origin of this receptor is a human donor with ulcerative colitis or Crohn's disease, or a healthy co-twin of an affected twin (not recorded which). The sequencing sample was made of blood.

The CDR3: CASRGTGELFF. This sequence joins TRBV6-9 and TRBJ2-2. CDR1 is MNHGY and CDR2 is SVAAGI in the germline V gene. The CDR3 consists of 11 residues.